These 14 T cell receptor beta chains originate from one sample sequenced in a study of cytomegalovirus exposure and HLA in healthy donors. The primer mix had 60 Vbeta and 13 Jbeta primers. Assay used: immunoSEQ multiplex PCR; TCRdb lists only in-frame clones, some missing. The sample holds about 170,000 clones, 70% to 80% seen once. Input material: PBMCs. The receptors stem from a woman between 25 and 40 years old in good health and CMV-seropositive.

V is TRBV6-5 and J is TRBJ2-1; D gene uncertain. CDR1 MNHEY and CDR2 SVGAGI come from the germline V gene. The V gene lost 6 bases and the J gene lost 9 bases, with 21 bases spanning the gap. There are 15 residues in the CDR3. The CDR3 nucleotides read TGTGCCAGCAGAGTCCCCGGAATGGGTGGCGGTGAGCAGTTCTTC. The encoded protein is CASRVPGMGGGEQFF.

This clone showed up just a few times. This sequence joins TRBV7-2 and TRBJ1-2, with a tentative D call TRBD1 (6 bases). Germline CDR1 SGHTA, CDR2 FQGNSA. Trimming cost V 7 bases and J 0 bases, with 15 bases left between them. CDR3 size: 15 residues. CDR3 sequence: CASTLGGGANYGYTF. The DNA of the CDR3 is TGTGCCAGCACCCTAGGGGGGGGTGCTAACTATGGCTACACCTTC.

V is TRBV7-9 and J is TRBJ2-5, with 8 bases lining up with TRBD1. The germline gives CDR1 SEHNR, CDR2 FQNEAQ (reference sequence). The length of the CDR3 is 16 residues. J was trimmed by 5 bases and V by 5 bases; bases with no gene match: 13. This chain's CDR3 is CASSPPTGDLSETQYF. As DNA, the CDR3 is TGTGCCAGCAGCCCTCCGACAGGGGATCTATCGGAGACCCAGTACTTC.

This rearrangement joins TRBV5-1 to TRBJ2-1, with 7 bases identical to TRBD2. V lost 3 bases to trimming and J lost 11 bases; unmatched junction nucleotides: 14. CDR1 is SGHRS and CDR2 is YFSETQ in the germline V gene. This CDR3 is built from 15 residues. This chain's CDR3 is CASSSSGGINNQQFF. The CDR3 nucleotides are TGCGCCAGCAGCTCCTCGGGAGGTATAAACAACCAGCAGTTCTTC. The entire variable domain, with the rest obtained from reference TRBV5-1 and TRBJ2-1, is as follows: KAGVTQTPRYLIKTRGQQVTLSCSPISGHRSVSWYQQTPGQGLQFLFEYFSETQRNKGNFPGRFSGRQFSNSRSEMNVSTLELGDSALYLCASSSSGGINNQQFFGPGTRLTVL.

The V and J genes are TRBV6-1 and TRBJ2-1, with 7 bases matching TRBD2. CDR3 length: 15 amino acids. The germline gives CDR1 MNHNS, CDR2 SASEGT. V lost 6 bases and J lost 1; bases outside the gene matches: 6. The CDR3 DNA reads TGTGCCAGCAGGAAAAGCGGGATGTCCTACAATGAGCAGTTCTTC. It is translated as CASRKSGMSYNEQFF.

The gene calls are TRBV5-1 and TRBJ1-1, with 9 positions matching TRBD1. V lost 4 bases, J lost 2 bases, and 3 bases stayed unmatched. This CDR3 spans 14 amino acids. From germline, CDR1 is SGHRS and CDR2 YFSETQ. CDR3 sequence (DNA): TGCGCCAGCAGCCGGGACAGGGAAAACACTGAAGCTTTCTTT. It specifies CASSRDRENTEAFF.

V gene TRBV7-8 combines with J gene TRBJ2-7, with TRBD2 identical over 9 bases. Per germline, CDR1 SGHVS and CDR2 FQNEAQ. There are 14 residues in the CDR3. V lost 8 bases and J lost 2; bases outside the gene matches: 7. The CDR3 reads CASSRTSVTYEQYF. The CDR3 DNA reads as TGTGCCAGCTCTAGGACTAGCGTAACCTACGAGCAGTACTTC.

The chain links TRBV5-1 to TRBJ1-2; possibly TRBD1 for D (6 bases). Germline assignment: CDR1 SGHRS and CDR2 YFSETQ. V was clipped by 4 bases and J by 7 bases, with 11 bases between them. This CDR3 spans 12 amino acids. DNA for the CDR3: TGCGCCAGCAGCCTTGACAGGACTGGCTACACCTTC. This codes for CASSLDRTGYTF. The full variable domain, with the rest looked up from reference TRBV5-1 and TRBJ1-2, is KAGVTQTPRYLIKTRGQQVTLSCSPISGHRSVSWYQQTPGQGLQFLFEYFSETQRNKGNFPGRFSGRQFSNSRSEMNVSTLELGDSALYLCASSLDRTGYTFGSGTRLTVV.

J is TRBJ1-2 and V is TRBV6-1; TRBD1 might be the D (6 bases). The germline V gene encodes CDR1 MNHNS and CDR2 SASEGT. This CDR3 has 15 amino acids. V dropped 0 bases and J dropped 3 bases, with 11 bases sitting between them. Written as DNA, the CDR3 is TGTGCCAGCAGTGAAGCGGGAGGGGGGGACTATGGCTACACCTTC. Translated: CASSEAGGGDYGYTF.

The V and J genes are TRBV15 and TRBJ2-3; possibly TRBD2 for D (6 bases). CDR1 is LNHNV, CDR2 YYDKDF, per germline (reference sequence). Between the trimmed V and J ends, which lost 1 base and 6 bases, there was a span of 11 bases. The CDR3 has 14 residues. The CDR3 protein is CATSRARERDTQYF. In nucleotides, the CDR3 is TGTGCCACCAGCAGAGCCCGGGAGAGGGATACGCAGTATTTT.

The rearrangement uses TRBV10-1 and TRBJ2-2; D may be TRBD2 (6 bases). Germline V gene data show CDR1 as WNHNN and CDR2 as SYGVQD (reference sequence). The V end was cut by 3 bases, the J end by 2 bases, with 13 bases between. This CDR3 spans 16 amino acids. The CDR3 spells CASSDSTRVNTGELFF. CDR3 nucleotide sequence: TGCGCCAGCAGTGACTCGACTAGAGTAAACACCGGGGAGCTGTTTTTT.

The V and J genes are TRBV6-1 and TRBJ2-1; TRBD1 matches 8 bases. The CDR3 sequence is 14 residues long. With 6 bases clipped from V and 8 bases from J, the junction kept 9 bases outside the gene matches. The germline V gene encodes CDR1 MNHNS and CDR2 SASEGT. The CDR3, as DNA: TGTGCCAGCAGCCTGGACAGGGATCTGGATGAGCAGTTCTTC. This sequence encodes CASSLDRDLDEQFF.

The V gene is TRBV7-2, the J gene TRBJ2-1; 12 positions match TRBD2. The CDR3 is 19 residues long. Germline assignment: CDR1 SGHTA and CDR2 FQGNSA. After removal of 0 bases from V and 3 bases from J, the junction contained 9 bases not matched to a gene. CDR3: CASSLAEETSGGNYNEQFF. The CDR3 region has the DNA TGTGCCAGCAGCTTAGCCGAGGAAACTAGCGGGGGGAACTACAATGAGCAGTTCTTC.

The rearrangement links TRBV10-3 to TRBJ1-3; D uncertain. CDR3 length: 14 amino acids. V was trimmed by 3 bases and J by 2 bases, leaving 8 bases between them. Germline-derived CDR1 and CDR2 are ENHRY and SYGVKD. CDR3 loop: CAISESGTGNTIYF. The DNA for the CDR3 is TGTGCCATCAGTGAATCGGGTACTGGAAACACCATATATTTT.